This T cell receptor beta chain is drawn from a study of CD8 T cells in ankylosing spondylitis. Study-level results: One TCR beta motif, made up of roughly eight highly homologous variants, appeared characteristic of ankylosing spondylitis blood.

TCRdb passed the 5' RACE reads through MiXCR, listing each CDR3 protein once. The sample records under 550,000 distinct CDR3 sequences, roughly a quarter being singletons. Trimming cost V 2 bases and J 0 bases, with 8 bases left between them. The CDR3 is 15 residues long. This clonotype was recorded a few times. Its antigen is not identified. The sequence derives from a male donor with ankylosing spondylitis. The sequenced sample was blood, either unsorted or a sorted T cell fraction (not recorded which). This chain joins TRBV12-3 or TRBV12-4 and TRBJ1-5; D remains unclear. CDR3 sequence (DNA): TGTGCCAGCAGTTTAATGGGATTTAGCAATCAGCCCCAGCATTTT. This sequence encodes CASSLMGFSNQPQHF.